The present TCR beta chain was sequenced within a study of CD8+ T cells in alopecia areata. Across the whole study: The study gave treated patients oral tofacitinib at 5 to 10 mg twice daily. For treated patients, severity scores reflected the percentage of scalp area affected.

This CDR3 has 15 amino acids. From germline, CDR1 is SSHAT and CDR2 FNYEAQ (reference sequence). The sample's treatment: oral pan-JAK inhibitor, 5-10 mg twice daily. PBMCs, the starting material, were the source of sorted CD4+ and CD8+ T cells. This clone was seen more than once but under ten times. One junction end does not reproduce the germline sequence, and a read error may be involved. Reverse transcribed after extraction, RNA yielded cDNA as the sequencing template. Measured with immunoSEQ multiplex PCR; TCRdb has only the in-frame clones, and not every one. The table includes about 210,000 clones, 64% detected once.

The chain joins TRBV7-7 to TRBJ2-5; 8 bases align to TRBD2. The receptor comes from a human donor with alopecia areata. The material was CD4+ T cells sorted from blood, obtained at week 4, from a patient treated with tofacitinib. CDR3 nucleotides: TGTGCTAGCAGCTCAGGGACTAGAGGGTGGGAGACCCAGTACTTC. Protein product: CASSSGTRGWETQYF.